This is a list of T cell receptor beta chains from one sample in a study of shared clonotypes between healthy human individuals. The table came from immunoSEQ multiplex PCR; TCRdb's copy has only in-frame clones and leaves some out. The data hold roughly 110,000 clones, with around two thirds observed a single time. The sequencing input was memory CD8+ T cells sorted from blood. These receptors all come from a woman in her 30s in good health. CDR3s include the opening cysteine and the closing phenylalanine or tryptophan. Each record gives: D gene, J gene, V gene, clone size, CDR3 protein, CDR3 DNA. A D gene is named only where the DNA matches it firmly. Size values are once, few and many counts, or a class for expanded clones, and some rows have none.

NA TRBJ1-2 TRBV6-4 many CASPKAGYGYTF TGTGCCAGTCCAAAGGCCGGCTATGGCTACACCTTC
NA TRBJ1-2 TRBV2 many CASRHGGMNYGYTF TGTGCCAGCAGGCACGGGGGTATGAACTATGGCTACACCTTC
NA TRBJ2-7 TRBV11-1 NA CASSPERYDYYEQYF TGTGCCAGCAGCCCCGAACGGTACGACTACTACGAGCAGTACTTC
NA TRBJ2-7 TRBV29-1 NA CSVRRGSSYEQYF TGCAGCGTTAGACGGGGGAGCTCCTACGAGCAGTACTTC
TRBD2 TRBJ2-7 TRBV18 NA CASKLAGEEEQYF TGTGCCAGCAAACTAGCGGGAGAGGAAGAGCAGTACTTC
NA TRBJ1-6 TRBV6-5 NA CATLTRGDYNSPLHF TGTGCCACCCTGACCAGGGGAGACTATAATTCACCCCTCCACTTT
NA TRBJ2-7 TRBV7-9 NA CASSLVAGHVEQYF TGTGCCAGCAGCTTAGTAGCAGGGCACGTAGAGCAGTACTTC
TRBD2 TRBJ2-3 TRBV11-3 NA CASSLFCGRPPGTDTQYF TGTGCCAGCAGCTTATTCTGCGGGAGGCCCCCCGGCACAGATACGCAGTATTTT
NA TRBJ1-2 TRBV4-1 NA CASSQGFGHGYTF TGCGCCAGCAGCCAAGGATTCGGACACGGCTACACCTTC
TRBD1 TRBJ2-1 TRBV15 NA CATSSDPQGASYNEQFF TGTGCCACCAGCAGTGACCCACAGGGGGCCTCCTACAATGAGCAGTTCTTC
NA TRBJ2-2 TRBV18 few CASSPPSAGELFF TGTGCCAGCTCACCACCGTCCGCCGGGGAGCTGTTTTTT
NA TRBJ2-7 TRBV19 few CASSIPGYEQYF TGTGCCAGTAGTATCCCTGGGTACGAGCAGTACTTC
TRBD1 TRBJ1-4 TRBV6-5 NA CASSYSLDREKKLFF TGTGCCAGCAGTTACTCGTTGGACAGGGAGAAAAAACTGTTTTTT
NA TRBJ2-7 TRBV27 NA CASSTSSYEQYF TGTGCCAGCAGTACTAGCTCCTACGAGCAGTACTTC
NA TRBJ2-5 TRBV11-2 NA CASSLIGVAETQYF TGTGCCAGCAGCTTAATAGGGGTGGCAGAGACCCAGTACTTC
NA TRBJ2-3 TRBV25-1 NA CASSPPGNSNTTDTQYF TGTGCCAGCTCCCCCCCCGGGAACTCTAATACCACAGATACGCAGTATTTT
NA TRBJ2-5 TRBV21-1 once CASSHQRTEETQYF TGTGCCAGCTCTCATCAGAGGACAGAAGAGACCCAGTACTTC
NA TRBJ1-1 TRBV6-1 many CASSEFGENTEAFF TGTGCCAGCAGTGAATTTGGGGAAAACACTGAAGCTTTCTTT
TRBD1 TRBJ2-4 TRBV25-1 few CASSERTGLTDIQYF TGTGCCAGCAGTGAGAGGACAGGGTTGACGGACATTCAGTACTTC
NA TRBJ2-7 TRBV4-2 few CASSLGAASFNEQYF TGTGCCAGCAGCCTAGGGGCGGCTAGTTTTAACGAGCAGTACTTC
TRBD1 TRBJ2-7 TRBV28 NA CASSPTGTGLEQYF TGTGCCAGCAGCCCAACCGGGACAGGGTTAGAGCAGTACTTC
NA TRBJ1-1 TRBV25-1 once CASRLAGVGGNTEAFF TGTGCCAGCAGATTAGCAGGGGTTGGTGGGAACACTGAAGCTTTCTTT
TRBD1 TRBJ1-1 TRBV25-1 NA CASSGHWDRDLVNTEAFF TGTGCCAGCAGTGGGCATTGGGACAGAGATTTGGTGAACACTGAAGCTTTCTTT
NA TRBJ1-2 TRBV11-2 NA CASSLGSANYGYTF TGTGCCAGCAGCTTGGGGTCCGCTAACTATGGCTACACCTTC
TRBD2 TRBJ2-3 TRBV7-9 few CASSPSLLADGTDTQYF TGTGCCAGCAGCCCCTCCCTACTAGCGGATGGCACAGATACGCAGTATTTT
NA TRBJ2-5 TRBV5-1 NA CASSLWVGRETQYF TGCGCCAGCAGCTTGTGGGTTGGGAGGGAGACCCAGTACTTC
NA TRBJ2-3 TRBV18 NA CASSRPGWSGTDTQYF TGTGCCAGCTCACGACCGGGGTGGTCGGGCACAGATACGCAGTATTTT
NA TRBJ2-7 TRBV11-2 NA CASSLLDYYEQYF TGTGCCAGCAGCCTTCTAGATTACTACGAGCAGTACTTC
TRBD2 TRBJ2-2 TRBV2 few CASSDGRASGELFF TGTGCCAGCAGTGACGGGAGGGCCTCCGGGGAGCTGTTTTTT